This record concerns one TCR beta chain sequence. The data derive from a study of blood T cell repertoires in COVID-19. Across the study: Material from acute and convalescent COVID-19 was sourced from the United States, Italy and Spain. Sources were T cells, B-cell-depleted T cells, or PBMCs; the material itself was cDNA or gDNA.

Original analysis: Quantification of nucleated cells was approximated via reference gene primer amplification. Assay: immunoSEQ multiplex PCR; the TCRdb copy retains only in-frame clones and omits some. The D gene and trimming were derived from the DNA, and the V and J assignments and clone size from that table. The sample holds fewer than 60,000 clones; roughly 82% are singletons and the top ten take roughly 15%. The germline CDR1 and CDR2 sequences are MGHRA and YSYEKL. The CDR3 runs to 17 residues. Germline trimming cut 1 base from V and 7 bases from J; bases unmatched to any gene: 12. The chain joins TRBV4-1 to TRBJ1-2; 10 bases are a match to TRBD1. The sample comprised peripheral blood. This sequence was found in a human donor in a cohort sampled during active COVID-19. The chain's CDR3 is CASSQGAWDRGNGGYTF. In DNA, the CDR3 is TGCGCCAGCAGCCAAGGCGCTTGGGACAGGGGAAATGGTGGCTACACCTTC.